Each of the 20 T cell receptor beta chains below was sequenced from the same sample in a study of CD8+ T cells in alopecia areata. The authors extracted RNA and reverse transcribed it into cDNA as the sequencing template. Here immunoSEQ multiplex PCR was the method, and the copy in TCRdb shows in-frame clones only, minus some. The data hold about 70,000 clones, with 25% to 35% observed a single time. Treatment specified: oral pan-JAK inhibitor, 5-10 mg twice daily. Sequenced here: CD8+ T cells sorted from blood, sampled at week 4, from a patient treated with tofacitinib. The receptors stem from a human donor with alopecia areata.

The sample holds a few counts of this clone. The chain recombines TRBV2 with TRBJ1-1; 7 bases are shared with TRBD1. CDR3 size: 15 residues. Trimming took 3 bases from V and 2 from J; bases not matched to a gene: 6. Per the germline V gene, CDR1 is SNHLY and CDR2 is FYNNEI. The DNA of the CDR3 is TGTGCCAGCAGTGAGTTCGGGACAGCTAACACTGAAGCTTTCTTT. As protein: CASSEFGTANTEAFF. Full variable domain (outside the CDR3, taken from reference TRBV2 and TRBJ1-1): EPEVTQTPSHQVTQMGQEVILRCVPISNHLYFYWYRQILGQKVEFLVSFYNNEISEKSEIFDDQFSVERPDGSNFTLKIRSTKLEDSAMYFCASSEFGTANTEAFFGQGTRLTVV.

This clone was seen a few times. V is TRBV9 and J is TRBJ2-6; a weak D match, TRBD1 (5 bases). Trimming took off 4 bases at V and 3 bases at J, with 14 bases between the two ends. In germline, CDR1 is SGDLS, CDR2 YYNGEE. The CDR3 totals 16 residues. The CDR3 loop is CASSLRVGDGANVLTF. Written as DNA, the CDR3 is TGTGCCAGCAGCCTCAGGGTTGGGGATGGGGCCAACGTCCTGACTTTC.

This chain joins TRBV30 and TRBJ2-1; D is ambiguous. The V gene's germline CDR1 is GTSNPN and CDR2 SVGIG (reference sequence). The V end lost 6 bases, the J end lost 2 bases, and 14 bases lay between the germline ends. CDR3 length: 14 amino acids. In DNA form, the CDR3 reads TGTGCCTGCGCGACCAGTGGGCCCTACAATGAGCAGTTCTTC. Amino acid sequence: CACATSGPYNEQFF.

This clone was seen a few times. V and J are TRBV29-1 and TRBJ2-5; 7 positions agree with TRBD2. The germline V gene encodes CDR1 SQVTM and CDR2 ANQGSEA. This CDR3 is 14 amino acids long. The trim removed 2 bases at V and 9 bases at J, leaving 12 bases unmatched. The CDR3 sequence: CSVEHPGPGGAQYF. CDR3 nucleotides: TGCAGCGTTGAACATCCAGGACCTGGGGGGGCCCAGTACTTC.

This clone came up a few times. V usage is TRBV5-4 and J usage is TRBJ1-2, with unresolved D. CDR1 is SGHNT, CDR2 YYREEE, per germline (reference sequence). The CDR3 runs to 14 residues. V was trimmed by 4 bases and J by 2 bases, leaving 12 bases between them. DNA of the CDR3: TGTGCCAGCAGCCCCAACGTCGGAAACTATGGCTACACCTTC. This gives the protein CASSPNVGNYGYTF.

The chain links TRBV9 to TRBJ2-3; D remains unclear. The CDR3 totals 14 residues. Germline CDR1 reads SGDLS; CDR2 reads YYNGEE. V was clipped by 3 bases and J by 4 bases, with 12 bases between them. The CDR3 region is CASSGSSDPDTQYF. DNA for the CDR3: TGTGCCAGCAGCGGCTCTAGTGATCCAGATACGCAGTATTTT.

The table lists this clone with a few counts. The J gene is TRBJ2-5, the V gene TRBV2; D is ambiguous. The germline V and J ends were trimmed by 3 bases and 4 bases, with 15 bases remaining between them. The germline gives CDR1 SNHLY, CDR2 FYNNEI. This CDR3 is 15 amino acids long. This chain's CDR3 is CASSDVGQRSETQYF. CDR3 DNA: TGTGCCAGCAGTGACGTTGGTCAAAGGTCAGAGACCCAGTACTTC.

Only a few counts were recorded for this clone. The chain is built from TRBV11-2 and TRBJ2-5, with 16 bases lining up with TRBD2. The V gene's germline CDR1 is SGHAT and CDR2 FQNNGV. This CDR3 comprises 18 residues. J lost 6 bases, V lost 0 bases, and 7 bases had no gene match. CDR3 sequence reads: CASSLEGLAGGFAKTQYF. Written as DNA, the CDR3 is TGTGCCAGCAGCTTAGAGGGACTAGCGGGAGGGTTTGCGAAGACCCAGTACTTC.

The V and J genes are TRBV7-9 and TRBJ1-2; D perhaps matches TRBD1 (5 bases). The CDR3 runs to 17 residues. Germline V gives CDR1 SEHNR, CDR2 FQNEAQ (reference sequence). V lost 1 base to trimming and J lost 0 bases, with 15 bases between them. Here the CDR3 reads CASSLEGQDTPNYGYTF. Here the CDR3 DNA reads TGTGCCAGCAGCTTAGAAGGGCAGGACACACCTAACTATGGCTACACCTTC.

The chain combines TRBV4-2 with TRBJ2-5; TRBD2 matches at 13 bases. V was clipped by 2 bases and J by 6 bases; unmatched bases: 9. The CDR3 sequence is 17 residues long. CDR1 LGHNA and CDR2 YNFKEQ come from the germline V gene. CDR3 bases: TGTGCCAGCAGCCAATCGGGACTAGCGGGAAATTATAAGACCCAGTACTTC. Residues: CASSQSGLAGNYKTQYF.

CDR3: CASSYQRSGSSDTQYF. CDR3 nucleotides: TGTGCCAGCAGCTATCAACGTAGCGGGAGTTCCGATACGCAGTATTTT. This chain links TRBV7-9 with TRBJ2-3, with 9 nucleotides matching TRBD2. The junction had 11 bases not matched to a gene; V was cut back by 4 bases and J by 6 bases. Looked up from germline, CDR1 is SEHNR and CDR2 is FQNEAQ (reference sequence). The CDR3 spans 16 residues.

The CDR3 loop is CASSTGSYEQYF. The CDR3 coding sequence is TGTGCCAGCAGCACAGGGTCCTACGAGCAGTACTTC. The V gene is TRBV25-1, the J gene TRBJ2-7; D might be TRBD1 (6 bases). The V gene's germline CDR1 is MGHDK and CDR2 SYGVNS. This CDR3 spans 12 amino acids. V lost 6 bases, J lost 1 base, and 7 bases lay in between.

This clone was detected a few times. The gene calls are TRBV6-8 and TRBJ2-2; the match to TRBD2 covers 8 bases. Losses at the gene ends were 5 bases for V and 3 bases for J; bases not matched to a gene: 17. Germline V gene sequence: CDR1 MNHGY, CDR2 SAAAGT. This CDR3 comprises 19 residues. CDR3 bases: TGTGCCAGCAGTCCCCCAGGAGGTAGCGGGACGCCGTACACCGGGGAGCTGTTTTTT. It translates to CASSPPGGSGTPYTGELFF.

There are a few counts of this clone. The genes are TRBV5-1 and TRBJ2-2; weak D call: TRBD1 (5 bases). From germline, CDR1 is SGHRS and CDR2 YFSETQ. V was trimmed by 4 bases and J by 3 bases, leaving 10 bases between them. This CDR3 spans 14 amino acids. CDR3 residues: CASSQGVDTGELFF. CDR3 coding DNA: TGCGCCAGCAGCCAGGGTGTTGACACCGGGGAGCTGTTTTTT. Full variable domain (outside the CDR3, taken from reference TRBV5-1 and TRBJ2-2): KAGVTQTPRYLIKTRGQQVTLSCSPISGHRSVSWYQQTPGQGLQFLFEYFSETQRNKGNFPGRFSGRQFSNSRSEMNVSTLELGDSALYLCASSQGVDTGELFFGEGSRLTVL.

The CDR3: CSVGLRGNEQFF. The DNA for the CDR3 is TGCAGCGTGGGACTTCGAGGGAATGAGCAGTTCTTC. This chain links TRBV29-1 with TRBJ2-1; possible D gene TRBD2, 6 bases. The CDR3 sequence is 12 residues long. Germline CDR1 reads SQVTM; CDR2 reads ANQGSEA. Trimming took off 6 bases at V and 7 bases at J, with 13 bases between the two ends.

This clone was detected a few times. The chain couples TRBV28 to TRBJ1-1; 7 bases match TRBD1. Losses at the gene ends were 5 bases for V and 2 bases for J; bases not matched to a gene: 5. The CDR3 runs to 14 residues. CDR1 and CDR2 from the germline V gene are MDHEN and SYDVKM. For the CDR3, the DNA is TGTGCCAGCAGTGAGGACAGGACTAACACTGAAGCTTTCTTT. Its translation: CASSEDRTNTEAFF.

The rearrangement uses TRBV10-3 and TRBJ2-7; TRBD1 might be the D (6 bases). CDR1 and CDR2 from the germline V gene are ENHRY and SYGVKD. The CDR3 extends over 14 amino acids. V was pared by 11 bases and J by 4 bases, with 21 bases between. CDR3 in DNA: TGTGCCGGCTCAACAGGGTCTGCGGCATACGAGCAGTACTTC. Its protein is CAGSTGSAAYEQYF.

This sequence joins TRBV29-1 and TRBJ1-2; possible D gene TRBD1, 5 bases. Trimming pared 3 bases from V and 3 bases from J, leaving 11 bases between. This CDR3 region has 13 residues. Germline V lookup: CDR1 SQVTM, CDR2 ANQGSEA. The CDR3 loop is CSVDPGTDYGYTF. The CDR3 nucleotides read TGCAGCGTTGATCCCGGGACGGACTATGGCTACACCTTC.

The V gene is TRBV29-1, the J gene TRBJ1-2; D is ambiguous. V was clipped by 6 bases and J by 3 bases, with 17 bases between them. Germline lookup yields CDR1 SQVTM and CDR2 ANQGSEA. The CDR3 sequence is 14 residues long. The chain's CDR3 is CSVGLRGDDYGYTF. The CDR3 nucleotides are TGCAGCGTCGGGCTCCGCGGGGATGACTATGGCTACACCTTC.

The chain combines TRBV7-9 with TRBJ1-2; a weak D match, TRBD1 (6 bases). V was pared by 5 bases and J by 6 bases, with 19 bases between. CDR1 and CDR2 from the germline V gene are SEHNR and FQNEAQ (reference sequence). The CDR3 is 15 residues long. The chain's CDR3 is CASSPTWTETDGYTF. CDR3 DNA sequence: TGTGCCAGCAGCCCAACCTGGACAGAAACTGATGGCTACACCTTC.